This T cell receptor (beta chain) was recovered during a study of T cell responses to AZD1222 COVID-19 vaccine. Data came from immunoSEQ multiplex PCR; TCRdb stores just in-frame clones and leaves some out. The profile covers some 120,000 clones, with approximately 85% appearing a single time and 3.9% taken by the ten largest. Germline V gives CDR1 MNHEY, CDR2 SMNVEV (reference sequence). The CDR3 runs 13 residues. V was shortened by 2 bases and J by 3 bases, with 5 bases between the two germline ends. This sample comprised peripheral blood, obtained on day 0 of MenACWY control vaccination. The gene calls are TRBV27 and TRBJ2-1; no clear D gene. The clonotype comes from an adult in good health. The CDR3 loop reads CASSLDHYNEQFF. The CDR3 DNA reads TGTGCCAGCAGTTTAGACCACTACAATGAGCAGTTCTTC.